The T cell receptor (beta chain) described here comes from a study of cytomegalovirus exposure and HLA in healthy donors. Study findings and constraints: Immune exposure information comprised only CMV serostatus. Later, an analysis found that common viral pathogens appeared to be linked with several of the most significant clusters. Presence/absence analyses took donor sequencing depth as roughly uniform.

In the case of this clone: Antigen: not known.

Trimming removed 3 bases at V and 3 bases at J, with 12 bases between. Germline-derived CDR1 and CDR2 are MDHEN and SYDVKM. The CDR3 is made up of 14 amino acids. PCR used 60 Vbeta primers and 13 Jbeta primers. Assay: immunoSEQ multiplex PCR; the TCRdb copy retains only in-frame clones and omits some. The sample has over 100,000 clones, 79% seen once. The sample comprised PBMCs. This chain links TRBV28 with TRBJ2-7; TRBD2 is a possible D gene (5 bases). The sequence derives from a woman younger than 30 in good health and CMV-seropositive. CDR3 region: CASSLLPGDYEQYF. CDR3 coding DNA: TGTGCCAGCAGTTTGCTCCCCGGGGACTACGAGCAGTACTTC.